These T cell receptor beta chains were read from a single sample in a study of blood T cell repertoires in COVID-19. Only in-frame clones appear in the TCRdb table, and some are missing; sequencing was by immunoSEQ multiplex PCR. The data show more than 200,000 clones, nearly 90% seen once. Sequences were obtained from PBMCs or T cells enriched from blood (not recorded which). The receptors were gathered from a man between 25 and 39 years old who had recovered from COVID-19. CDR3s include the opening cysteine and the closing phenylalanine or tryptophan. Each record gives: J gene, V gene, CDR3 length, clone size, D gene, CDR3 DNA, CDR3 protein. The D gene is left open where the match is weak. Rows may omit the clone size; those that give it use once, few, many or a size class.

>TRBJ2-1|TRBV19|11|.|.
TGTGCCAGTAAAATTAACAATGAGCAGTTCTTC
CASKINNEQFF
>TRBJ2-7|TRBV7-8|15|.|TRBD1
TGTGCCAGCAGCCATGCACAGGGGGCTTGGAACGAGCAGTACTTC
CASSHAQGAWNEQYF
>TRBJ2-7|TRBV5-1|14|.|TRBD1
TGCGCCAGCAGCAAGGGACAGGGTTTGGGGGAGCAGTACTTC
CASSKGQGLGEQYF
>TRBJ1-6|TRBV28|15|.|.
TGTGCCAGCAGTTTAAGGGGCTCCTATAATTCACCCCTCCACTTT
CASSLRGSYNSPLHF
>TRBJ1-6|TRBV6-2/TRBV6-3|14|.|.
TGTGCCAGCAGCAACGAGGGAAGGTGGTCACCCCTCCACTTT
CASSNEGRWSPLHF
>TRBJ2-2|TRBV6-5|15|.|TRBD1
TGTGCCAGCAGTAGACAGGGGGTGAACACCGGGGAGCTGTTTTTT
CASSRQGVNTGELFF
>TRBJ2-3|TRBV7-2|14|.|TRBD1
TGTGCCAGCAGCCCAGGACAGGCCCCGAATACGCAGTATTTT
CASSPGQAPNTQYF
>TRBJ1-3|TRBV2|14|.|.
TGTGCCAGCAGGGACGGGGTTCCTGGAAACACCATATATTTT
CASRDGVPGNTIYF
>TRBJ2-1|TRBV7-2|15|.|.
TGTGCCAGCAGCTTACCACTTCTTTCCTACAATGAGCAGTTCTTC
CASSLPLLSYNEQFF
>TRBJ2-5|TRBV27|16|.|TRBD1
TGTGCCAGCAGGCGACGCGGGACAGGGGTTGGGGAGACCCAGTACTTC
CASRRRGTGVGETQYF
>TRBJ1-6|TRBV30|13|.|.
TGTGCCTGGCATAGCTCCTATAATTCACCCCTCCACTTT
CAWHSSYNSPLHF
>TRBJ2-2|TRBV11-2|17|once|TRBD1
TGTGCCAGCAGCCGCGGTGACCTCAGGGGGCCAACCGGGGAGCTGTTTTTT
CASSRGDLRGPTGELFF
>TRBJ2-5|TRBV3-1/TRBV3-2|17|.|.
TGTGCCAGCAGCCAACAAGGTCGCGGGAAACCCCAAGAGACCCAGTACTTC
CASSQQGRGKPQETQYF
>TRBJ2-7|TRBV9|15|.|.
TGTGCCAGCAGCGTCTCGGACAGTCTCGTCTACGAGCAGTACTTC
CASSVSDSLVYEQYF
>TRBJ2-1|TRBV28|19|.|TRBD2
TGTGCCAGCAGTTCCCCCCTCATTCTAGCGGGAGGGACCTACAATGAGCAGTTCTTC
CASSSPLILAGGTYNEQFF
>TRBJ1-2|TRBV1|16|.|.
TGCACCAGCAGCCTCGGACAGTCTCTGGCGATGGATGGCTACACCTTC
CTSSLGQSLAMDGYTF
>TRBJ1-5|TRBV4-1|16|.|TRBD1
TGCGCCAGCAGCCAGGGGACAGGGCTAAGCAATCAGCCCCAGCATTTT
CASSQGTGLSNQPQHF
>TRBJ1-5|TRBV30|13|.|.
TGTGCCTGGAGCCCGGCTGAGGCGGGGCCCCAGCATTTT
CAWSPAEAGPQHF
>TRBJ2-7|TRBV4-2|13|.|.
TGTGCCAGCAGCCAAGAGGGGGCGCGCGAGCAGTACTTC
CASSQEGAREQYF
>TRBJ2-7|TRBV6-2/TRBV6-3|13|.|.
TGTGCCAGCAGTTACTCCCGCTCCTACGAGCAGTACTTC
CASSYSRSYEQYF
>TRBJ2-1|TRBV19|15|.|.
TGTGCCAGCCACCTGGAGGGAGGACCCTACAATGAGCAGTTCTTC
CASHLEGGPYNEQFF
>TRBJ2-1|TRBV27|15|.|TRBD2
TGTGCCAGCAGTTTACCCGGGACTAGTCTCAATGAGCAGTTCTTC
CASSLPGTSLNEQFF
>TRBJ1-1|TRBV4-1|15|.|TRBD1
TGCGCCAGCAGCGCAGGGGGCGCAGGGAACACTGAAGCTTTCTTT
CASSAGGAGNTEAFF